This T cell receptor beta chain was recorded in a study of cytomegalovirus exposure and HLA in healthy donors. Measured with immunoSEQ multiplex PCR; TCRdb has only the in-frame clones, and not every one. This table has over 120,000 clones, over 80% appearing once. Sequencing was performed on PBMCs. The sequence came from a woman aged 25 to 39 in good health and CMV-seropositive.

The CDR3 here is CASSEQPTPGGQPQHF. CDR3 coding DNA: TGTGCCAGCAGTGAACAGCCAACCCCCGGAGGCCAGCCCCAGCATTTT. The rearrangement uses TRBV6-1 and TRBJ1-5, with D unresolved. The CDR3 loop spans 16 amino acids. Deletions cut 2 bases from V and 7 bases from J, with 18 bases between. The V gene's germline CDR1 is MNHNS and CDR2 SASEGT.